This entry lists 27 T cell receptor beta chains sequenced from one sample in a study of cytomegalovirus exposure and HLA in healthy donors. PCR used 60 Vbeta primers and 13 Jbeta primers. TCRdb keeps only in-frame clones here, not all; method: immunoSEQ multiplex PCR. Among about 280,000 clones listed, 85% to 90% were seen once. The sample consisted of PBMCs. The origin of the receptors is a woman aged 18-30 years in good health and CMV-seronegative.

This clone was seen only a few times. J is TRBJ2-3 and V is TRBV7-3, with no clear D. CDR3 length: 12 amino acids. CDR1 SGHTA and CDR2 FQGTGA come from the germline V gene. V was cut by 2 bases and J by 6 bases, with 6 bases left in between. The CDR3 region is CASSLYGDTQYF. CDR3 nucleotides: TGTGCCAGCAGCTTATATGGCGATACGCAGTATTTT. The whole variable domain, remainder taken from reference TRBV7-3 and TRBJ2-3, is GAGVSQTPSNKVTEKGKYVELRCDPISGHTALYWYRQSLGQGPEFLIYFQGTGAADDSGLPNDRFFAVRPEGSVSTLKIQRTERGDSAVYLCASSLYGDTQYFGPGTRLTVL.

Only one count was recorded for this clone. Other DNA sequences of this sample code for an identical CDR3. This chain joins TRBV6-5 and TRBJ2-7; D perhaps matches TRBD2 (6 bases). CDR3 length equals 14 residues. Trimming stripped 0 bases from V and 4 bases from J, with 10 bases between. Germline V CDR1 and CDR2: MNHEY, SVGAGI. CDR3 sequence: CASSYSRGLYEQYF. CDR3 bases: TGTGCCAGCAGTTACTCGCGGGGCCTGTACGAGCAGTACTTC.

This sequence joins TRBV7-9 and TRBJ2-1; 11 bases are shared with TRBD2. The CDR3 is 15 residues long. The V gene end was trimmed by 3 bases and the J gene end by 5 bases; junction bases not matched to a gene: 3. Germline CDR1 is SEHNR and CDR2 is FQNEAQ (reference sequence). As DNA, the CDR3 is TGTGCCAGCAGCTTCCTAGCGGGGGGAAACAATGAGCAGTTCTTC. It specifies CASSFLAGGNNEQFF.

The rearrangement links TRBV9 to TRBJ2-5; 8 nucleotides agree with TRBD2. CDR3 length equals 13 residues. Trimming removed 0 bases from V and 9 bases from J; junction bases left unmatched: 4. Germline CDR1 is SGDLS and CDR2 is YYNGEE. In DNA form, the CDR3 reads TGTGCCAGCAGCGTAGGCGGGGGGTTGGCCCAGTACTTC. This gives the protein CASSVGGGLAQYF.

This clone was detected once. The CDR3: CASKGGQGLAGINEQFF. The CDR3, as DNA: TGTGCCAGCAAGGGTGGGCAGGGACTAGCGGGAATAAATGAGCAGTTCTTC. The chain employs TRBV27 and TRBJ2-1, with TRBD2 identical over 13 bases. The CDR3 contains 17 residues. J was trimmed by 7 bases and V by 7 bases; bases with no gene match: 13. CDR1 MNHEY and CDR2 SMNVEV come from the germline V gene (reference sequence).

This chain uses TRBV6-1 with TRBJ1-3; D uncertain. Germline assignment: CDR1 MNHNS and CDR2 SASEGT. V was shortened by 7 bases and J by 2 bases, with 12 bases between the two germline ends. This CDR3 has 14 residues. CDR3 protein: CASTPSGAGNTIYF. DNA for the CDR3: TGTGCCAGCACCCCAAGCGGTGCTGGAAACACCATATATTTT.

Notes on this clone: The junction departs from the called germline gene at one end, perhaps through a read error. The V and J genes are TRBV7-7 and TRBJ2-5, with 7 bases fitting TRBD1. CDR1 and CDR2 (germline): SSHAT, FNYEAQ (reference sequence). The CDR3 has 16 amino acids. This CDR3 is CASSFGGQSLLETQYF. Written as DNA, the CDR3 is TGTGCTAGCAGCTTTGGGGGACAGTCACTACTAGAGACCCAGTACTTC.

The CDR3 protein is CASSPGTGNLDYGYTF. For the CDR3, the DNA is TGTGCCAGCAGTCCCGGGACAGGGAACTTGGACTATGGCTACACCTTC. The rearrangement links TRBV21-1 to TRBJ1-2; the D call TRBD1 from the table was never checked on the DNA. TRBV21-1 is reported as a pseudogene. CDR3 size: 16 residues.

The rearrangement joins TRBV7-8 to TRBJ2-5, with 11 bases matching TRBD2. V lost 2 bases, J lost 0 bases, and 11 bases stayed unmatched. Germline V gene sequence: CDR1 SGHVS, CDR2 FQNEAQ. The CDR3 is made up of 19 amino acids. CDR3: CASSLRAASGGSNQETQYF. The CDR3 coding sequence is TGTGCCAGCAGCTTAAGAGCGGCTAGCGGGGGGTCAAACCAAGAGACCCAGTACTTC.

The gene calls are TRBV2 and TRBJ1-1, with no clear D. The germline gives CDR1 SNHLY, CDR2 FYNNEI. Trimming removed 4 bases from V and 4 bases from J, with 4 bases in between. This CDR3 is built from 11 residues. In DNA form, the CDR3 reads TGTGCCAGCAGTGCTCTCACTGAAGCTTTCTTT. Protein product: CASSALTEAFF.

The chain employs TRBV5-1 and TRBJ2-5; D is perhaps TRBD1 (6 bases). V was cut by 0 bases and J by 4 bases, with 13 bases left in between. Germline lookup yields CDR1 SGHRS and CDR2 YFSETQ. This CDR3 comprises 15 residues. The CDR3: CASSLGRGLGETQYF. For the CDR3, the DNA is TGCGCCAGCAGCTTGGGCAGGGGTTTAGGAGAGACCCAGTACTTC.

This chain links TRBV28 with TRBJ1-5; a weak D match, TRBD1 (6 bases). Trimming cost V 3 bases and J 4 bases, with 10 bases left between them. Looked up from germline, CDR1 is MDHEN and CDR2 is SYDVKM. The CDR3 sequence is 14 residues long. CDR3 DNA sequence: TGTGCCAGCAGTTTGTCAGGGGCTAATCAGCCCCAGCATTTT. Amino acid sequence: CASSLSGANQPQHF.

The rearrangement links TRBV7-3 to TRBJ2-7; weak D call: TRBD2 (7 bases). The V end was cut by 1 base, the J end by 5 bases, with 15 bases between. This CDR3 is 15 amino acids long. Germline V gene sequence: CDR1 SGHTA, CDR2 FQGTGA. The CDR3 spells CASSLRGGAGNEQYF. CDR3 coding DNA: TGTGCCAGCAGCTTAAGGGGGGGGGCTGGGAACGAGCAGTACTTC.

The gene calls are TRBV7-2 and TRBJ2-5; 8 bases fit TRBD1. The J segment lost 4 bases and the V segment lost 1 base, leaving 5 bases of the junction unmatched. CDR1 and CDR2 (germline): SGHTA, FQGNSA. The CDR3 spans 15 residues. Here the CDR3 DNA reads TGTGCCAGCAGCTTAGGGCAGGGGGCCGGAGAGACCCAGTACTTC. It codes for CASSLGQGAGETQYF.

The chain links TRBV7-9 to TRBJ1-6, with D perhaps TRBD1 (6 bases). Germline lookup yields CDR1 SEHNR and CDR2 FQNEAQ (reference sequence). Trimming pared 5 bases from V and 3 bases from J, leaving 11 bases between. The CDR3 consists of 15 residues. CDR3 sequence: CASSVDSIYNSPLHF. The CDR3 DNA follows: TGTGCCAGCAGCGTGGACAGCATCTATAATTCACCCCTCCACTTT.

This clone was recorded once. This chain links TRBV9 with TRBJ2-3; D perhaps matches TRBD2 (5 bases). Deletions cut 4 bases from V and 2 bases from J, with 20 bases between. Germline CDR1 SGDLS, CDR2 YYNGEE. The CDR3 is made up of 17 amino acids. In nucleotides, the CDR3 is TGTGCCAGCAGCCCCCGGGGAAAGGCGATGATCACAGATACGCAGTATTTT. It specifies CASSPRGKAMITDTQYF.

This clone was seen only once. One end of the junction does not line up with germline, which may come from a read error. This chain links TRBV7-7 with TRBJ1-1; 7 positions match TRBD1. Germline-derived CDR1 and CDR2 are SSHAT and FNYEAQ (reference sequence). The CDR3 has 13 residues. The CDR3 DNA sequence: TGTGCTAGCAGCACTACTACAGGGGAGAAAGCTTTCTTT. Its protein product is CASSTTTGEKAFF.

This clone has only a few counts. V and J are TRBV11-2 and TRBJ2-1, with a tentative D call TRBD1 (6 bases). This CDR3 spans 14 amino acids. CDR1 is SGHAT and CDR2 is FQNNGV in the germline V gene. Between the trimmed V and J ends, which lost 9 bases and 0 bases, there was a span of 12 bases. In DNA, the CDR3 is TGTGCCAGTGGGGGCTTTAGCTCCTACAATGAGCAGTTCTTC. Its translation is CASGGFSSYNEQFF.

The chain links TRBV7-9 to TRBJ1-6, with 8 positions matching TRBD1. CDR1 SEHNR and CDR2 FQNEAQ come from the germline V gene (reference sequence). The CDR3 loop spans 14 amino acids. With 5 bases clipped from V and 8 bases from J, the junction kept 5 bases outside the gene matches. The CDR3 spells CASSQGQGDSPLHF. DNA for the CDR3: TGTGCCAGCAGCCAAGGACAGGGTGATTCACCCCTCCACTTT.

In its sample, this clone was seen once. The CDR3 DNA reads TGCGCCAGCAGCTTGAGGCCAGGGGGCTCGTACGAGCAGTACTTC. Encoded protein: CASSLRPGGSYEQYF. The chain recombines TRBV5-1 with TRBJ2-7; TRBD1 aligns across 8 bases. Germline CDR1 SGHRS, CDR2 YFSETQ. J gave up 4 bases and V 1 base, and 7 bases lay outside the gene matches. This CDR3 has 15 amino acids.

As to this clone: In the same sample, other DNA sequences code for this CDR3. The CDR3 reads CASSALTGVTEAFF. The CDR3 region has the DNA TGTGCCAGCAGTGCGCTGACAGGGGTAACTGAAGCTTTCTTT. This sequence joins TRBV9 and TRBJ1-1; 8 bases line up with TRBD1. Germline values: CDR1 SGDLS, CDR2 YYNGEE. The CDR3 is 14 residues long. Trimming removed 5 bases from V and 5 bases from J; junction bases left unmatched: 8.

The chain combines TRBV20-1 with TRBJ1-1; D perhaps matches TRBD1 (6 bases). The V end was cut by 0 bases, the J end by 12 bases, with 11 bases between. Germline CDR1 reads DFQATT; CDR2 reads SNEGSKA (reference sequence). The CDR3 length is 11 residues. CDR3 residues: CSAREGAVTFF. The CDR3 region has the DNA TGCAGTGCTAGAGAGGGGGCCGTGACTTTCTTT.

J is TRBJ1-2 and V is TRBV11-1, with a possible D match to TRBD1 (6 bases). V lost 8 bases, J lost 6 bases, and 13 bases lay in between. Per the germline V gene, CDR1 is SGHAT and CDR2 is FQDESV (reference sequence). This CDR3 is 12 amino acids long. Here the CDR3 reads CASGTNRDGYTF. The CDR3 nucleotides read TGTGCCAGCGGCACAAACAGGGATGGCTACACCTTC.

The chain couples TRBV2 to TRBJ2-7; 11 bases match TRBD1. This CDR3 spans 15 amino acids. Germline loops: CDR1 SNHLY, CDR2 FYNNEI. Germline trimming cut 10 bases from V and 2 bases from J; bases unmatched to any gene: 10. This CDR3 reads CATKMGTGGAYEQYF. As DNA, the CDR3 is TGTGCCACTAAGATGGGGACAGGGGGTGCCTACGAGCAGTACTTC.

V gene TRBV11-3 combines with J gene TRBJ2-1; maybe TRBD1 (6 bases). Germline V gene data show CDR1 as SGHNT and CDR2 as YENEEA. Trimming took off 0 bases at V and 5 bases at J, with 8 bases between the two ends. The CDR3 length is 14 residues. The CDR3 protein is CASSLEGHNNEQFF. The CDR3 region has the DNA TGTGCCAGCAGCTTAGAGGGACACAACAATGAGCAGTTCTTC.

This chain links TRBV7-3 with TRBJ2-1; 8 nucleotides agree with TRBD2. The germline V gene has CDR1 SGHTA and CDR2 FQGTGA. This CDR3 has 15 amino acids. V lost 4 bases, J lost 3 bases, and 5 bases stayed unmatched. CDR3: CASSSRLANYNEQFF. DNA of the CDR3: TGTGCCAGCAGCTCCCGACTAGCGAACTACAATGAGCAGTTCTTC. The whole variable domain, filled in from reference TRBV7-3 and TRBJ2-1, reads GAGVSQTPSNKVTEKGKYVELRCDPISGHTALYWYRQSLGQGPEFLIYFQGTGAADDSGLPNDRFFAVRPEGSVSTLKIQRTERGDSAVYLCASSSRLANYNEQFFGPGTRLTVL.

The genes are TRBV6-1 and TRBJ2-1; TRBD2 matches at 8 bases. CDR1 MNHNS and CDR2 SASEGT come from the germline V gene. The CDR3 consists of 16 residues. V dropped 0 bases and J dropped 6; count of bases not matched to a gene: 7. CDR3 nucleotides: TGTGCCAGCAGTGAAGCGCTTACGGGGGGGCGCAATGAGCAGTTCTTC. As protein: CASSEALTGGRNEQFF.